The clone carrying this T cell receptor (beta chain) occurred once. Its antigen is not identified. Specified time point: week 5, during vaccination. Topical imiquimod was applied with each vaccine dose, which held 300 ug of mutant IDH1 20-mer peptide. The source of the sample is a study of a mutant IDH1 vaccine in newly diagnosed glioma. Study background: Treated patients had a mean age of approximately 40 years and a 62.5% male, around 38% female split.

Using immunoSEQ multiplex PCR, the repertoire was profiled, and TCRdb retains in-frame clones only, with some absent. The repertoire holds about 53,000 clones, 84% seen once, with 6.5% to 8.5% in the top ten. The CDR3 is 14 residues long. Trimming took 2 bases from V and 0 from J, leaving 3 bases between them. Germline values: CDR1 SGHDT, CDR2 YYEEEE. This TCR came from a woman aged 50 to 60 with glioma. The chain employs TRBV5-6 and TRBJ2-6; D unresolved. Source: PBMCs, taken from a glioma patient whose treatment included an IDH1 peptide vaccine. As DNA, the CDR3 is TGTGCCAGCAGCTTTCTCTCTGGGGCCAACGTCCTGACTTTC. Amino acid sequence: CASSFLSGANVLTF.